The clone carrying this T cell receptor beta chain appeared a single time. TCRdb analysed the RT-PCR reads with MiXCR anew, one entry per CDR3 protein. The data show about 230,000 distinct CDR3 sequences, roughly 14% seen once. This CDR3 is built from 16 residues. V lost 4 bases and J lost 5, with 23 bases in between. Germline CDR1 reads DFQATT; CDR2 reads SNEGSKA (reference sequence). This specimen belongs to a study of patients and donors after allogeneic stem cell transplantation. V gene TRBV20-1 combines with J gene TRBJ1-2; the D gene is possibly TRBD1 (5 bases). The sample comprised blood, either unsorted or a sorted T cell fraction (not recorded which). The receptor comes from a human donor who was either an allogeneic HSCT recipient or a stem cell or donor lymphocyte infusion donor (not recorded which). It is not recorded whose cells these are; they may come from a transplant donor. The CDR3 loop is CSATSPGAGKRYGYTF. Written as DNA, the CDR3 is TGCAGTGCTACTTCTCCCGGCGCAGGGAAGAGGTATGGCTACACCTTC.